This T cell receptor (beta chain) was observed in a study of cytomegalovirus exposure and HLA in healthy donors. The J segment lost 7 bases and the V segment lost 6 bases, leaving 10 bases of the junction unmatched. The CDR3 totals 15 residues. Germline loops: CDR1 MDHEN, CDR2 SYDVKM. General study findings and limits: The authors enumerated around 150 TCR beta chains as linked to cytomegalovirus. One cluster of highly shared sequence variants probably arose as a sequencing artifact.

This clone was counted only a few times. Its specificity is unknown. The primer mix had 60 Vbeta and 13 Jbeta primers. Assay: immunoSEQ multiplex PCR; the TCRdb copy retains only in-frame clones and omits some. The sample has about 110,000 clones; around three quarters are singletons. Sequenced sample: PBMCs. The TCR comes from a woman under 30 in good health and CMV-seropositive. The chain employs TRBV28 and TRBJ2-7; 12 bases match TRBD1. CDR3 sequence reads: CASSSRGQGAGEQYF. CDR3 sequence (DNA): TGTGCCAGCAGCAGCAGGGGACAGGGGGCGGGGGAGCAGTACTTC.